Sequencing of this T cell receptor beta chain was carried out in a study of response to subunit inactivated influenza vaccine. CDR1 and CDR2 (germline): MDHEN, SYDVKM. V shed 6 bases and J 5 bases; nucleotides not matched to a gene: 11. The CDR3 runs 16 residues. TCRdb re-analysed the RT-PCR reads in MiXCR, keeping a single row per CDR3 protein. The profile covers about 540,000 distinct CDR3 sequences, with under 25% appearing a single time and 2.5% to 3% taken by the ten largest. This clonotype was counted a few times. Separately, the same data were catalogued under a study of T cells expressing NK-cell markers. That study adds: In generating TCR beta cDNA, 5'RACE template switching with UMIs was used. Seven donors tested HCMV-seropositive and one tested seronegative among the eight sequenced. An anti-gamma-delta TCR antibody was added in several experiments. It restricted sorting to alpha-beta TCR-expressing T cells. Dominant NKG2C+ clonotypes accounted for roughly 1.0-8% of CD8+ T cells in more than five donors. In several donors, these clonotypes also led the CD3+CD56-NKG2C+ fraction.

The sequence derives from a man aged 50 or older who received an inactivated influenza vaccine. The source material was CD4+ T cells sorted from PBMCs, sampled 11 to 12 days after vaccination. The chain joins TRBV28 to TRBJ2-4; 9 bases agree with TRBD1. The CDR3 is CASSSHGTGRENIQYF. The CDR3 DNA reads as TGTGCCAGCAGCTCTCATGGGACAGGGAGGGAAAACATTCAGTACTTC. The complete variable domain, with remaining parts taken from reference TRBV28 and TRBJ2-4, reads DVKVTQSSRYLVKRTGEKVFLECVQDMDHENMFWYRQDPGLGLRLIYFSYDVKMKEKGDIPEGYSVSREKKERFSLILESASTNQTSMYLCASSSHGTGRENIQYFGAGTRLSVL.